Listed below are T cell receptor beta chains from one sample, sequenced in a study of shared clonotypes between healthy human individuals. TCRdb's table, derived via immunoSEQ multiplex PCR, lists solely in-frame clones and lacks some. The table includes roughly 320,000 clones, more than 75% detected once. The sequencing sample was made of memory CD8+ T cells sorted from blood. These receptors were obtained from a man aged 18 to 30 in good health. The CDR3 runs from the conserved cysteine through the conserved F or W. The D gene is left open where the match is weak.

v_gene	j_gene	d_gene	CDR3aa	CDR3nt
TRBV7-9	TRBJ1-5	TRBD1	CASSLLTAGTARSEPQHF	TGTGCCAGCAGCTTACTCACCGCCGGGACAGCCCGGTCGGAGCCCCAGCATTTT
TRBV7-9	TRBJ2-1	TRBD2	CASSLSGSGSSYNEQFF	TGTGCCAGCAGCCTTAGCGGGAGCGGCAGCTCCTACAATGAGCAGTTCTTC
TRBV20-1	TRBJ1-1	-	CSARAGREAFF	TGCAGTGCTAGAGCAGGGCGTGAAGCTTTCTTT
TRBV21-1	TRBJ2-7	-	CASSKDFGPENRASGRSYEQYF	TGTGCCAGCAGCAAAGATTTTGGGCCAGAAAACAGGGCTAGCGGGAGAAGTTACGAGCAGTACTTC
TRBV7-2	TRBJ2-1	TRBD2	CATAAAGGFYNEQFF	TGTGCCACCGCGGCAGCGGGAGGATTCTACAATGAGCAGTTCTTC
TRBV7-6	TRBJ1-1	TRBD1	CASSIPQGRATEAFF	TGTGCCAGCAGCATACCACAGGGGAGGGCGACTGAAGCTTTCTTT
TRBV13	TRBJ2-1	TRBD1	CASSLEQGVYNEQFF	TGTGCCAGCAGCTTAGAACAGGGGGTCTACAATGAGCAGTTCTTC
TRBV29-1	TRBJ2-7	-	CSVEVVAGSGEQYF	TGCAGCGTTGAAGTGGTGGCAGGGTCTGGCGAGCAGTACTTC
TRBV10-2	TRBJ2-3	-	CASRNRTGGASTDTQYF	TGCGCCAGCAGAAACCGTACGGGCGGGGCAAGCACAGATACGCAGTATTTT
TRBV4-3	TRBJ2-1	-	CASSQDRQGSYNEQFF	TGCGCCAGCAGCCAAGATCGGCAGGGTTCCTACAATGAGCAGTTCTTC
TRBV30	TRBJ2-7	-	CAWSTRQEPLYEQYF	TGTGCCTGGAGTACCCGACAGGAACCCCTATACGAGCAGTACTTC
TRBV7-8	TRBJ1-4	-	CASSLGIGEKLFF	TGTGCCAGCAGCTTAGGGATCGGTGAAAAACTGTTTTTT
TRBV30	TRBJ2-1	TRBD1	CAWSSGGMSDEQFF	TGTGCCTGGTCTTCAGGGGGCATGAGCGATGAGCAGTTCTTC
TRBV7-9	TRBJ1-1	-	CASSLVNTHTEAFF	TGTGCCAGCAGCTTAGTTAATACGCACACTGAAGCTTTCTTT
TRBV6-6	TRBJ2-7	-	CASREGEGGIDYEQYF	TGTGCCAGCAGAGAGGGGGAGGGGGGTATTGACTACGAGCAGTACTTC
TRBV7-9	TRBJ1-2	-	CASSSKGTDLYGYTF	TGTGCCAGCAGCTCCAAGGGGACGGACTTATATGGCTACACCTTC
TRBV11-2	TRBJ1-1	-	CASRLTRRGTEAFF	TGTGCCAGCAGACTTACCCGTCGGGGCACTGAAGCTTTCTTT